This T cell receptor (beta chain) was sequenced for a study of T-cell memory formation after mild COVID-19. The wider study: Largely donor-specific TCR clusters were found.

TCRdb called the 5' RACE reads again in MiXCR, with one record for every CDR3 protein. Of around 310,000 distinct CDR3 sequences listed, 20% to 25% are singletons. Concerning this clonotype: Its specificity is not known.

Regarding the study as a whole: The appearance of some responding clones in pre-infection memory suggested that cross-reactive memory joined. Among CD4+ contracting clones, most were CM and EM, and CD8+ ones EMRA. Balance between CD4 and CD8 was seen in clones contracting day 15 to 85, and a CD4+ lean was seen in later expanders.

Trimming removed 2 bases at V and 1 base at J, with 9 bases between. Germline V gene sequence: CDR1 SGDLS, CDR2 YYNGEE. The length of the CDR3 is 14 residues. The specimen was PBMCs or a T cell subset sorted from them (not recorded which). This rearrangement joins TRBV9 to TRBJ2-5; D is undetermined. The TCR sequence derives from a man between 18 and 35 years old who had mild COVID-19 (a few samples of this study predate the infection). Cell type and time point are not known. The CDR3 DNA follows: TGTGCCAGCAGCGTTCGGCCAGTCCAAGAGACCCAGTACTTC. Protein product: CASSVRPVQETQYF.